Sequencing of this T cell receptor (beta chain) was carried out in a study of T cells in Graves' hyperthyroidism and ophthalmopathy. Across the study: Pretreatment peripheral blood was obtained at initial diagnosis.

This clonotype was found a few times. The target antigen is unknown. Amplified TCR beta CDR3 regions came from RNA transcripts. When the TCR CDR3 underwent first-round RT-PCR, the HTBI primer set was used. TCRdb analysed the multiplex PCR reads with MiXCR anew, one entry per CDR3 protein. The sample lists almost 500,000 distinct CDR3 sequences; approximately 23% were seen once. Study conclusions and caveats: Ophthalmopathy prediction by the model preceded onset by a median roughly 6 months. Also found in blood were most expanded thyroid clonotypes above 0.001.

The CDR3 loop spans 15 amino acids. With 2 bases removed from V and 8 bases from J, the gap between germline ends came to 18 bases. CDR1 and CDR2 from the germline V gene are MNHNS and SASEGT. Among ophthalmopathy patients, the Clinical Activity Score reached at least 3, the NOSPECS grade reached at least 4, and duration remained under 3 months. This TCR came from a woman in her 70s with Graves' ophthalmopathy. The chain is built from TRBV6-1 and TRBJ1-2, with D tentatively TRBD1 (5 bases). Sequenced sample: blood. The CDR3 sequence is CASSESVRGLLGYTF. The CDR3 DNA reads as TGTGCCAGCAGTGAATCCGTTAGGGGTCTATTGGGCTACACCTTC.